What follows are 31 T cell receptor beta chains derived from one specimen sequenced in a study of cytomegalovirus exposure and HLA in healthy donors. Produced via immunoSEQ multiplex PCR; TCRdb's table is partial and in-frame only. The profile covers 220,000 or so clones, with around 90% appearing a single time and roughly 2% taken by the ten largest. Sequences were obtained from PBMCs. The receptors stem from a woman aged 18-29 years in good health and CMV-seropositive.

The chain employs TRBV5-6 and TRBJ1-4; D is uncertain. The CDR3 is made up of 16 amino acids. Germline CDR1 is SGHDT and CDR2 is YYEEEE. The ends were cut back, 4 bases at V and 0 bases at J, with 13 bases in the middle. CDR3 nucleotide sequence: TGTGCCAGCAGCCGCAGGATCATTGCAACTAATGAAAAACTGTTTTTT. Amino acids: CASSRRIIATNEKLFF.

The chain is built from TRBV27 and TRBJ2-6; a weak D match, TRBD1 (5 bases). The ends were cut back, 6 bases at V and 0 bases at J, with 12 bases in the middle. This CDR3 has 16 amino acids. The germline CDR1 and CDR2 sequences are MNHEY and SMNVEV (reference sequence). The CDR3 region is CASSPGFVSGANVLTF. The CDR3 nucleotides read TGTGCCAGCAGCCCAGGGTTTGTCTCTGGGGCCAACGTCCTGACTTTC.

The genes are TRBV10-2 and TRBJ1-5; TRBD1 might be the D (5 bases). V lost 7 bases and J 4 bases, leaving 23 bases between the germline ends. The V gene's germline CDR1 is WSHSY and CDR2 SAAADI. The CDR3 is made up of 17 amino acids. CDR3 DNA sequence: TGCGCCAGCACCCTGAGATGGGATTTTAGGGGTAATCAGCCCCAGCATTTT. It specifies CASTLRWDFRGNQPQHF.

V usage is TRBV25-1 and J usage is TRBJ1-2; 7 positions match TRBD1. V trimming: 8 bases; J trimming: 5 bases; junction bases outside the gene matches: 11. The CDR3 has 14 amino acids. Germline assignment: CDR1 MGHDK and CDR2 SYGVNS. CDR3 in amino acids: CASFSGGETYGYTF. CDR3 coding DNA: TGTGCCAGCTTCTCAGGGGGAGAAACTTATGGCTACACCTTC.

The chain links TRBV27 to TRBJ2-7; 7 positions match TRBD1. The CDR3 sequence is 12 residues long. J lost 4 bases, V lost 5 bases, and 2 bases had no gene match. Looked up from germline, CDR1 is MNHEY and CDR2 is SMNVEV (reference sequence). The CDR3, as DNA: TGTGCCAGCAGTCGACAGGGTTACGAGCAGTACTTC. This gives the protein CASSRQGYEQYF.

CDR3 DNA sequence: TGTGCCAGCAGCTTAGTCCCGGACAGCTCCTACGAGCAGTACTTC. Translated: CASSLVPDSSYEQYF. The V gene is TRBV7-3, the J gene TRBJ2-7; the D gene is possibly TRBD1 (6 bases). V lost 2 bases, J lost 0 bases, and 11 bases lay in between. The CDR3 totals 15 residues. Germline CDR1 and CDR2: SGHTA and FQGTGA.

CDR3 bases: TGTGCCAGCAGTGAAGCAGCTACAGGGGATTTCTACGAGCAGTACTTC. Its translation: CASSEAATGDFYEQYF. V and J are TRBV6-1 and TRBJ2-7; the match to TRBD1 covers 7 bases. The germline gives CDR1 MNHNS, CDR2 SASEGT. The CDR3 runs 16 residues. J was trimmed by 3 bases and V by 0 bases; bases with no gene match: 8.

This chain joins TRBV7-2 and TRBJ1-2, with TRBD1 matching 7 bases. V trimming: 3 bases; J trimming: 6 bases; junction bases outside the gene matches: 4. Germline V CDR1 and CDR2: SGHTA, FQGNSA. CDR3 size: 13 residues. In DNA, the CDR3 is TGTGCCAGCAGCTTGAGGCAGGGGGATGGCTACACCTTC. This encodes CASSLRQGDGYTF.

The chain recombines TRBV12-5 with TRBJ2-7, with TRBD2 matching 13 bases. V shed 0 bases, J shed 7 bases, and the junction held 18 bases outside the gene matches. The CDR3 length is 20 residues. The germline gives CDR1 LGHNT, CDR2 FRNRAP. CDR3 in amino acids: CASGLVLPLGLAGVSGEQYF. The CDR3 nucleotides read TGTGCTAGTGGTTTGGTACTGCCCCTAGGACTAGCGGGAGTATCGGGAGAGCAGTACTTC.

The CDR3 loop reads CASSWDSFYEQYF. In DNA, the CDR3 is TGTGCCAGCAGTTGGGACAGCTTCTACGAGCAGTACTTC. The chain couples TRBV28 to TRBJ2-7; 7 bases line up with TRBD1. The length of the CDR3 is 13 residues. CDR1 and CDR2 (germline): MDHEN, SYDVKM. With 4 bases clipped from V and 3 bases from J, the junction kept 3 bases outside the gene matches. The full variable domain, in which reference TRBV28 and TRBJ2-7 provide the parts outside the CDR3, is DVKVTQSSRYLVKRTGEKVFLECVQDMDHENMFWYRQDPGLGLRLIYFSYDVKMKEKGDIPEGYSVSREKKERFSLILESASTNQTSMYLCASSWDSFYEQYFGPGTRLTVT.

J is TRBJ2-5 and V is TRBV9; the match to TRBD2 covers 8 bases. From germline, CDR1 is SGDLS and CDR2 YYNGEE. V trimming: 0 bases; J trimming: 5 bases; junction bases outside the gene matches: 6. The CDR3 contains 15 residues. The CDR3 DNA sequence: TGTGCCAGCAGCGTAGGAGCGGGAGTGAGGGAGACCCAGTACTTC. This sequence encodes CASSVGAGVRETQYF.

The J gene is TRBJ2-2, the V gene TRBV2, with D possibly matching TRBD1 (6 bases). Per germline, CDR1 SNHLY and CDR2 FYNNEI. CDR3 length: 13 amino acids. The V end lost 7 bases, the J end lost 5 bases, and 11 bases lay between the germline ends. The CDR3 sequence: CASTGGRTGELFF. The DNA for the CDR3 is TGTGCCAGCACTGGGGGCAGGACCGGGGAGCTGTTTTTT.

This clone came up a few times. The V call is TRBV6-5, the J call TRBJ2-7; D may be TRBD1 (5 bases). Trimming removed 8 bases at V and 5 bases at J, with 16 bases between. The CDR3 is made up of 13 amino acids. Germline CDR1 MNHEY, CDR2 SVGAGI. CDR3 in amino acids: CASCRQGINEQYF. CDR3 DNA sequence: TGTGCCAGCTGCCGCCAGGGTATCAACGAGCAGTACTTC.

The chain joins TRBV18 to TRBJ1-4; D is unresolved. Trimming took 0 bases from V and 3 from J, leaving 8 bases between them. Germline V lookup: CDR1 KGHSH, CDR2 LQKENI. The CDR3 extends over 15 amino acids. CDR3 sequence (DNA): TGTGCCAGCTCACCACCCACAGAGTCTAATGAAAAACTGTTTTTT. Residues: CASSPPTESNEKLFF.

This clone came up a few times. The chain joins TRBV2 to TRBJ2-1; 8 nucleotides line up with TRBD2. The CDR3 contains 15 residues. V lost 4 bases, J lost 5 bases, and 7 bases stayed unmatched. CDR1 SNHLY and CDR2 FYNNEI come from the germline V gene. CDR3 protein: CASSAPGLANNEQFF. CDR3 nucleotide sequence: TGTGCCAGCAGTGCCCCCGGACTAGCTAACAATGAGCAGTTCTTC.

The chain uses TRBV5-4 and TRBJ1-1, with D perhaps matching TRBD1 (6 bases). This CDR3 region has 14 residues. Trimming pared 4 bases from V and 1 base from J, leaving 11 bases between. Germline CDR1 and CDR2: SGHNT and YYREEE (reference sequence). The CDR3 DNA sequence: TGTGCCAGCAGCCCCGGACAGTGGAACACTGAAGCTTTCTTT. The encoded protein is CASSPGQWNTEAFF. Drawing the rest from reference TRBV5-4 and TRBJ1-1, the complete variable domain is ETGVTQSPTHLIKTRGQQVTLRCSSQSGHNTVSWYQQALGQGPQFIFQYYREEENGRGNFPPRFSGLQFPNYSSELNVNALELDDSALYLCASSPGQWNTEAFFGQGTRLTVV.

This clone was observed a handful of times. CDR3 in DNA: TGCGCCAGCAGCCAAACAGGACCGGACGAGCAGTACTTC. It codes for CASSQTGPDEQYF. The chain carries TRBV4-1 and TRBJ2-7, with TRBD1 as a possible D gene (5 bases). The length of the CDR3 is 13 residues. The V and J ends lost 2 bases and 5 bases respectively, with 10 bases between them. CDR1 and CDR2 (germline): MGHRA, YSYEKL.

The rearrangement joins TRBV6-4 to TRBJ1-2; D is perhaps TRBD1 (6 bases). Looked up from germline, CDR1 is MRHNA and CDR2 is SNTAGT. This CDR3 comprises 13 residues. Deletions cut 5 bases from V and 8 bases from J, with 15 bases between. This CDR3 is CASSPEQGTGYTF. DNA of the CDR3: TGTGCCAGCAGTCCCGAACAGGGCACAGGCTACACCTTC.

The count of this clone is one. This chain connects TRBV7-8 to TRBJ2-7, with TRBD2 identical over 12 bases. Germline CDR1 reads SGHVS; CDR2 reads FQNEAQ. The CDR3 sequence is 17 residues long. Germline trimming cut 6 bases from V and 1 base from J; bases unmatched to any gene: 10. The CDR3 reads CASRSKGTSGPSYEQYF. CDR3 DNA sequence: TGTGCCAGCAGATCAAAAGGGACTAGCGGGCCGTCCTACGAGCAGTACTTC.

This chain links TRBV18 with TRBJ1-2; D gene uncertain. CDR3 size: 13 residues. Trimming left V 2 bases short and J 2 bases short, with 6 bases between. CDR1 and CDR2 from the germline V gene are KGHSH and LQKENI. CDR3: CASSPDWNYGYTF. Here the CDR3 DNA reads TGTGCCAGCTCACCAGACTGGAACTATGGCTACACCTTC. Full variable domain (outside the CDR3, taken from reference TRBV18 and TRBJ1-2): NAGVMQNPRHLVRRRGQEARLRCSPMKGHSHVYWYRQLPEEGLKFMVYLQKENIIDESGMPKERFSAEFPKEGPSILRIQQVVRGDSAAYFCASSPDWNYGYTFGSGTRLTVV.

The CDR3 spells CSAIGAGTIHQSSYEQYF. The CDR3 DNA reads TGCAGCGCCATCGGGGCAGGGACAATCCACCAGAGCTCCTACGAGCAGTACTTC. The chain links TRBV29-1 to TRBJ2-7, with D possibly being TRBD1 (6 bases). The CDR3 spans 18 residues. Germline V gives CDR1 SQVTM, CDR2 ANQGSEA. V shed 7 bases and J shed 0 bases, with 28 bases lying between them.

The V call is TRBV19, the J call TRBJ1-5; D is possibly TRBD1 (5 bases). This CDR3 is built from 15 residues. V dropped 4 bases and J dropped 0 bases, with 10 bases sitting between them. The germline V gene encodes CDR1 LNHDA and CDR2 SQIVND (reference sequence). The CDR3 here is CASSRAGYSNQPQHF. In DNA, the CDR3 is TGTGCCAGTAGTAGGGCAGGGTATAGCAATCAGCCCCAGCATTTT. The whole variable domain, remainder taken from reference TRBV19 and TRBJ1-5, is DGGITQSPKYLFRKEGQNVTLSCEQNLNHDAMYWYRQDPGQGLRLIYYSQIVNDFQKGDIAEGYSVSREKKESFPLTVTSAQKNPTAFYLCASSRAGYSNQPQHFGDGTRLSIL.

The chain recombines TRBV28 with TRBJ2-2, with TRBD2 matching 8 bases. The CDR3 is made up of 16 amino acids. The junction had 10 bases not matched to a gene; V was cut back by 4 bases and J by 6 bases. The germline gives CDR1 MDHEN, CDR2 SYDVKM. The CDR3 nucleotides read TGTGCCAGCAGTTCCCCCCAGCGGGAGTACCCCGGGGAGCTGTTTTTT. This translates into CASSSPQREYPGELFF.

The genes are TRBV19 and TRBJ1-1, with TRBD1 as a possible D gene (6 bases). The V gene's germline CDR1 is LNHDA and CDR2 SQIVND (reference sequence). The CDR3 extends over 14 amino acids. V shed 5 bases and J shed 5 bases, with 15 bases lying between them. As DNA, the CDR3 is TGTGCCAGTAGTTGGCAGGGGCTAGGGACTGAAGCTTTCTTT. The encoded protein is CASSWQGLGTEAFF.

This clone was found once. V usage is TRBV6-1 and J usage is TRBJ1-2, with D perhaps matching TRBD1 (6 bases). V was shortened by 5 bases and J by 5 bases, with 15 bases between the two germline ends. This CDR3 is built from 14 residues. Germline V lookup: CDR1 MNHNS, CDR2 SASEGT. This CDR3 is CASSPRGAAYGYTF. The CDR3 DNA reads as TGTGCCAGCAGTCCCCGGGGGGCGGCGTATGGCTACACCTTC.

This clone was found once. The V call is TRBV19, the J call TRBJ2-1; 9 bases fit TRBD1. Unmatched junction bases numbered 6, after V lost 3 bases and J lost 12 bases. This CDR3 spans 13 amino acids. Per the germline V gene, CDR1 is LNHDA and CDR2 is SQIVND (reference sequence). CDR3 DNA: TGTGCCAGTAGTATCTGGGACAGGGAGCGGCAGTTCTTC. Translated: CASSIWDRERQFF.

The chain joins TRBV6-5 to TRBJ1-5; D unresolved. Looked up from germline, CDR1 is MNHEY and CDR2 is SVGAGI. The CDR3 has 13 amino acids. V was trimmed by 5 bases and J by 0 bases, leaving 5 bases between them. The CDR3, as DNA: TGTGCCAGCAGTCTATTTAGCAATCAGCCCCAGCATTTT. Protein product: CASSLFSNQPQHF.

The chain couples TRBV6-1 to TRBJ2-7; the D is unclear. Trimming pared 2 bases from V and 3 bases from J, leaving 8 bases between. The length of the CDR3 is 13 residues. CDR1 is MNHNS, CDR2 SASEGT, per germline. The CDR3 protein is CASSESEIYEQYF. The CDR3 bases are TGTGCCAGCAGTGAAAGTGAGATCTACGAGCAGTACTTC.

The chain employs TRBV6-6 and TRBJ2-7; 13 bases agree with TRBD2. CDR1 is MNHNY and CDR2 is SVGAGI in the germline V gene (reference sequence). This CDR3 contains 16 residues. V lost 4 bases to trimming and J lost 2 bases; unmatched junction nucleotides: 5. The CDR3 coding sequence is TGTGCCAGCAGTTTACAAGGACTAGCGGGAGCCTACGAGCAGTACTTC. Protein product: CASSLQGLAGAYEQYF.

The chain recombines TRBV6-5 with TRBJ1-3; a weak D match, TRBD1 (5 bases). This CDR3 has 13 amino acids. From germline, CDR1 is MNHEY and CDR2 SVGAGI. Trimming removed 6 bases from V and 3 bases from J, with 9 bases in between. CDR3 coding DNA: TGTGCCAGCAGGTCAGGGATTGGAAACACCATATATTTT. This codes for CASRSGIGNTIYF.

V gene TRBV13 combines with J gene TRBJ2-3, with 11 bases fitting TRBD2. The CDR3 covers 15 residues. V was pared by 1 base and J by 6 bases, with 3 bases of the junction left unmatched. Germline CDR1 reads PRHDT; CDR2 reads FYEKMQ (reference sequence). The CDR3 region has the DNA TGTGCCAGCAGCTTAGTTACTAGCGGGAGTGATACGCAGTATTTT. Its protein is CASSLVTSGSDTQYF.